This TCR beta chain is from a study of T cells in Graves' hyperthyroidism and ophthalmopathy. J lost 2 bases, V lost 3 bases, and 11 bases had no gene match. The germline gives CDR1 LNHNV, CDR2 YYDKDF (reference sequence). This CDR3 region has 17 residues. TCR beta CDR3 regions were amplified from RNA. A first-round RT-PCR of the TCR CDR3 used the HTBI primer set. From the multiplex PCR reads, TCRdb called clonotypes with MiXCR, one entry per CDR3 protein. Among about 580,000 distinct CDR3 sequences listed, approximately 44% were seen once. The diagnoses drew upon clinical symptoms, serum thyroxine and TRAb, thyroid ultrasound and orbital computed tomography.

The chain carries TRBV15 and TRBJ2-5; 8 nucleotides line up with TRBD1. The origin of this receptor is a young woman with Graves' hyperthyroidism. Sequenced material: peripheral blood or thyroid tissue (not recorded which). CDR3 in amino acids: CATSSAVPGQVQETQYF. The CDR3 nucleotides read TGTGCCACCAGCAGCGCGGTACCGGGACAGGTTCAAGAGACCCAGTACTTC.